Each of the 20 T cell receptor beta chains below was sequenced from the same sample in a study of T cell repertoires in cytomegalovirus infection. TCRdb re-derived calls from the reads in MiXCR, one entry per CDR3 protein. Altogether some 400,000 distinct CDR3 sequences are present, less than 20% being singletons, with the ten largest covering roughly 8.7%. The sample was PBMCs. These receptors were collected from a human donor in good health (CMV status not recorded). Some clones in this sample may be carry-over from other donors' samples.

This clonotype has at least ten counts. One end of the junction varies from germline; a read error may be responsible. This chain joins TRBV6-2 or TRBV6-3 and TRBJ2-7, with D possibly called TRBD1 or TRBD2 (5 bases each). Germline lookup yields CDR1 MNHEY and CDR2 SVGEGT. The CDR3 extends over 15 amino acids. The CDR3 nucleotides are TGTGCCTCAGGCAGGGCAATCGGGACGGTGTACGAGCAGTACTTT. Protein sequence: CASGRAIGTVYEQYF.

Many counts were recorded for this clonotype. V and J are TRBV7-9 and TRBJ2-3, with TRBD1 as a possible D gene (5 bases). CDR3 length: 14 residues. Trimming pared 6 bases from V and 3 bases from J, leaving 13 bases between. Per germline, CDR1 SEHNR and CDR2 FQNEAQ (reference sequence). The CDR3 DNA reads TGTGCCAGCAGACCTATACAGGAGACAGATACGCAGTATTTT. Encoded protein: CASRPIQETDTQYF. Full variable domain (rest looked up from reference TRBV7-9 and TRBJ2-3): DTGVSQNPRHKITKRGQNVTFRCDPISEHNRLYWYRQTLGQGPEFLTYFQNEAQLEKSRLLSDRFSAERPKGSFSTLEIQRTEQGDSAMYLCASRPIQETDTQYFGPGTRLTVL.

This clonotype was seen ten or more times. The chain links TRBV7-7 to TRBJ2-5; TRBD1 aligns across 7 bases. This CDR3 contains 15 residues. J was trimmed by 5 bases and V by 0 bases; bases with no gene match: 6. Germline V gene data show CDR1 as SSHAT and CDR2 as FNYEAQ (reference sequence). CDR3 DNA: TGTGCCAGCAGCTTAGCACCCGACAGGGACGAGACCCAGTACTTC. Translation: CASSLAPDRDETQYF. The full variable domain, in which reference TRBV7-7 and TRBJ2-5 provide the parts outside the CDR3, is GAGVSQSPRYKVTKRGQDVTLRCDPISSHATLYWYQQALGQGPEFLTYFNYEAQPDKSGLPSDRFSAERPEGSISTLTIQRTEQRDSAMYRCASSLAPDRDETQYFGPGTRLLVL.

V gene TRBV18 combines with J gene TRBJ2-3; D gene uncertain. Germline CDR1 reads KGHSH; CDR2 reads LQKENI. V lost 6 bases to trimming and J lost 2 bases, with 21 bases between them. This CDR3 spans 17 amino acids. The CDR3 nucleotides are TGTGCCAGCTCCCCCGAGCTCCGCGAATCAAACACAGATACGCAGTATTTT. The encoded protein is CASSPELRESNTDTQYF.

This clonotype showed up many times. The CDR3 is CASSGGTAEYNEQFF. Here the CDR3 DNA reads TGTGCCAGCAGCGGGGGGACAGCTGAGTACAATGAGCAGTTCTTC. The V call is TRBV11-2, the J call TRBJ2-1; D perhaps matches TRBD1 (7 bases). Trimming shortened V by 5 bases and J by 4 bases, and 15 bases separated the two germline ends. Looked up from germline, CDR1 is SGHAT and CDR2 is FQNNGV. This CDR3 has 15 residues.

This clonotype has more than one count but fewer than ten. V gene TRBV20-1 combines with J gene TRBJ1-1; D is unclear. V dropped 8 bases and J dropped 6 bases, with 13 bases sitting between them. The CDR3 covers 11 residues. Germline V gene data show CDR1 as DFQATT and CDR2 as SNEGSKA (reference sequence). CDR3 residues: CSPTAAAEAFF. In DNA, the CDR3 is TGCAGTCCAACAGCCGCCGCTGAAGCTTTCTTT.

This clonotype has only a few counts. The chain carries TRBV25-1 and TRBJ1-4; 7 nucleotides align to TRBD1. The CDR3 has 15 amino acids. Looked up from germline, CDR1 is MGHDK and CDR2 is SYGVNS. Losses at the gene ends were 3 bases for V and 4 bases for J; bases not matched to a gene: 5. The CDR3 sequence: CASSDSGQLNEKLFF. The DNA of the CDR3 is TGTGCCAGCAGTGATTCGGGACAGCTTAATGAAAAACTGTTTTTT.

This clonotype occurred many times. This sequence joins TRBV7-9 and TRBJ1-1, with TRBD1 matching 7 bases. Germline V gene data show CDR1 as SEHNR and CDR2 as FQNEAQ (reference sequence). The CDR3 extends over 15 amino acids. V dropped 5 bases and J dropped 3; count of bases not matched to a gene: 9. CDR3 nucleotide sequence: TGTGCCAGCAGCGGCCGACAGGGAGATTACACTGAAGCTTTCTTT. It is translated as CASSGRQGDYTEAFF. The whole variable domain, filled in from reference TRBV7-9 and TRBJ1-1, reads DTGVSQNPRHKITKRGQNVTFRCDPISEHNRLYWYRQTLGQGPEFLTYFQNEAQLEKSRLLSDRFSAERPKGSFSTLEIQRTEQGDSAMYLCASSGRQGDYTEAFFGQGTRLTVV.

This clonotype has a handful of counts. J is TRBJ1-2 and V is TRBV10-3, with TRBD1 matching over 7 bases. CDR3 length equals 15 residues. Germline loops: CDR1 ENHRY, CDR2 SYGVKD. Germline trimming cut 0 bases from V and 2 bases from J; bases unmatched to any gene: 3. The DNA for the CDR3 is TGTGCCATCAGTGAGTCGGGACAGAGAAACTATGGCTACACCTTC. Translation gives CAISESGQRNYGYTF.

This chain connects TRBV7-2 to TRBJ1-2; weak D call: TRBD1 (5 bases). This CDR3 is 15 amino acids long. Trimming took off 2 bases at V and 0 bases at J, with 10 bases between the two ends. In germline, CDR1 is SGHTA, CDR2 FQGNSA. The CDR3 loop reads CASSLTGLANYGYTF. The DNA for the CDR3 is TGTGCCAGCAGCTTAACAGGTCTAGCTAACTATGGCTACACCTTC.

This clonotype was counted ten times or more. V is TRBV27 and J is TRBJ1-5; no clear D gene. The CDR3 length is 19 residues. The V and J ends lost 3 bases and 1 base respectively, with 22 bases between them. CDR1 is MNHEY, CDR2 SMNVEV, per germline (reference sequence). CDR3 sequence reads: CASSLVGSNILRSNQPQHF. CDR3 in DNA: TGTGCCAGCAGTTTGGTGGGGTCCAATATCCTCAGGAGCAATCAGCCCCAGCATTTT.

The chain is built from TRBV20-1 and TRBJ1-5, with no clear D. Germline CDR1 and CDR2: DFQATT and SNEGSKA (reference sequence). CDR3 length: 16 amino acids. Trimming cost V 1 base and J 0 bases, with 13 bases left between them. CDR3: CSARGLTRYSNQPQHF. The CDR3 bases are TGCAGTGCTAGAGGACTAACAAGATATAGCAATCAGCCCCAGCATTTT.

This clonotype has more than one count but fewer than ten. The chain combines TRBV19 with TRBJ1-2; D is unresolved. This CDR3 is 14 amino acids long. The germline V gene has CDR1 LNHDA and CDR2 SQIVND (reference sequence). V dropped 3 bases and J dropped 6 bases, with 14 bases sitting between them. CDR3 protein: CASSIYGRLNGYTF. CDR3 bases: TGTGCCAGTAGTATCTATGGACGGCTGAATGGCTACACCTTC.

On this clonotype: A junction end diverges from the germline sequence, so it may reflect a read error. The chain is built from TRBV2 and TRBJ2-3; 8 bases line up with TRBD2. The CDR3 loop spans 13 amino acids. Looked up from germline, CDR1 is SNHLY and CDR2 is FYNNEI. The CDR3 reads CVSGLAHTDTQYF. DNA of the CDR3: TGTGTCAGCGGACTAGCCCACACAGATACGCAGTATTTT. Looking up the rest from reference TRBV2 and TRBJ2-3 gives the full variable domain: EPEVTQTPSHQVTQMGQEVILRCVPISNHLYFYWYRQILGQKVEFLVSFYNNEISEKSEIFDDQFSVERPDGSNFTLKIRSTKLEDSAMYFCVSGLAHTDTQYFGPGTRLTVL.

The table lists this clonotype with many counts. The rearrangement joins TRBV19 to TRBJ2-3, with 8 bases matching TRBD2. V was pared by 3 bases and J by 0 bases, with 14 bases of the junction left unmatched. Per the germline V gene, CDR1 is LNHDA and CDR2 is SQIVND (reference sequence). The CDR3 totals 19 residues. CDR3 amino acids: CASSIVFREGLPSTDTQYF. The CDR3 DNA reads TGTGCCAGTAGTATTGTTTTTCGGGAGGGCCTTCCTAGCACAGATACGCAGTATTTT.

The V call is TRBV12-3 or TRBV12-4, the J call TRBJ1-1; D perhaps matches TRBD1 (6 bases). The CDR3 contains 16 residues. V was clipped by 2 bases and J by 5 bases, with 18 bases between them. CDR3 nucleotide sequence: TGTGCCAGCAGTTTAAATCTCGGGGGCGAGAAGACTGAAGCTTTCTTT. Encoded protein: CASSLNLGGEKTEAFF.

J is TRBJ1-1 and V is TRBV3-1; no clear D gene. The CDR3 runs 12 residues. Trimming cost V 4 bases and J 7 bases, with 10 bases left between them. Germline V lookup: CDR1 LGHDT, CDR2 YNNKEL (reference sequence). As DNA, the CDR3 is TGTGCCAGCAGCCGCGGGGAGGGTGAAGCTTTCTTT. Translation gives CASSRGEGEAFF.

The chain is built from TRBV28 and TRBJ1-3; D unclear. Germline V gene data show CDR1 as MDHEN and CDR2 as SYDVKM. This CDR3 comprises 14 residues. V was clipped by 5 bases and J by 0 bases, with 8 bases between them. The CDR3: CASSELGSGNTIYF. CDR3 nucleotides: TGTGCCAGCAGTGAGTTGGGCTCTGGAAACACCATATATTTT.

The CDR3 DNA follows: TGTGCCAGCAGCCAAGATTACCGGTATAGCGGGAGAGGTAATACGCAGTATTTT. Amino acids: CASSQDYRYSGRGNTQYF. The V and J genes are TRBV3-1 and TRBJ2-3; 9 nucleotides agree with TRBD2. The CDR3 is 18 residues long. Germline assignment: CDR1 LGHDT and CDR2 YNNKEL (reference sequence). Trimming at V came to 0 bases and at J to 7 bases, leaving 14 bases not matched to a gene.

This clonotype was counted between two and nine times. This chain links TRBV3-1 with TRBJ2-5; maybe TRBD2 (5 bases). Germline V gene lookup returns CDR1 LGHDT and CDR2 YNNKEL (reference sequence). The CDR3 totals 14 residues. Deletions cut 0 bases from V and 5 bases from J, with 10 bases between. The CDR3 nucleotides read TGTGCCAGCAGCCAAGACCCAGGAGGCGAGACCCAGTACTTC. As protein: CASSQDPGGETQYF.